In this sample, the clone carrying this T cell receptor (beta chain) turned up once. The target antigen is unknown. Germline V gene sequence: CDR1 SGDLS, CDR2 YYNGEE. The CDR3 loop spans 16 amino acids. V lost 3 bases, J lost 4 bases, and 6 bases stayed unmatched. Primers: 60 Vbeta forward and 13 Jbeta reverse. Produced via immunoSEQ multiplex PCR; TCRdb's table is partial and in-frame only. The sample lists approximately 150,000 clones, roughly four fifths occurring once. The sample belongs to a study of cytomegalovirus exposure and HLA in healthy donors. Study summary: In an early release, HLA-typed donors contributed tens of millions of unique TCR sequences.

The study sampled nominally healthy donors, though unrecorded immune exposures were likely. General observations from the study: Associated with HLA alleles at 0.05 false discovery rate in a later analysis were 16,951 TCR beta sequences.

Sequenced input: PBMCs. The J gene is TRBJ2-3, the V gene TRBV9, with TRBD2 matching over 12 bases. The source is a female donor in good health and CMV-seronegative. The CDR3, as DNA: TGTGCCAGCAGCGAAATGACTAGCGGGAGATCAGATACGCAGTATTTT. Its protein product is CASSEMTSGRSDTQYF.